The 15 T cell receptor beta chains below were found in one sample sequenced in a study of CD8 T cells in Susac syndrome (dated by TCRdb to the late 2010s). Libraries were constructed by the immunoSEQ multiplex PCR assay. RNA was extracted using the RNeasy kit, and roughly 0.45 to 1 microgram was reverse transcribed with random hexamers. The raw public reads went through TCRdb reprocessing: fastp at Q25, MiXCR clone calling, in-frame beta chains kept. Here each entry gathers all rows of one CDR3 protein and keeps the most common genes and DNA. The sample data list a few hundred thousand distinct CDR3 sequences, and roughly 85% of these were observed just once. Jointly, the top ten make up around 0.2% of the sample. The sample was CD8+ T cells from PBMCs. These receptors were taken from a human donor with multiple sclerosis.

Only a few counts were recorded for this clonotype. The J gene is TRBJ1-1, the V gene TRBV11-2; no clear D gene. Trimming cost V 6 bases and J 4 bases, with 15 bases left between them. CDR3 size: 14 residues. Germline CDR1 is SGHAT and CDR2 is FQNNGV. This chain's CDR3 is CASSLARVGTEAFF. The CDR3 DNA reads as TGTGCCAGCAGTCTAGCGAGGGTCGGCACTGAAGCTTTCTTT.

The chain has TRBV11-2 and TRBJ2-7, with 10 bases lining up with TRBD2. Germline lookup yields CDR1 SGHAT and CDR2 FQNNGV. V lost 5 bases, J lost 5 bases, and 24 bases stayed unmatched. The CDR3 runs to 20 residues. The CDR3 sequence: CASSRDLASGSILGLHEQYF. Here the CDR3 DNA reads TGTGCCAGCAGCCGAGACCTCGCTAGCGGGAGCATTTTGGGGCTCCACGAGCAGTACTTC.

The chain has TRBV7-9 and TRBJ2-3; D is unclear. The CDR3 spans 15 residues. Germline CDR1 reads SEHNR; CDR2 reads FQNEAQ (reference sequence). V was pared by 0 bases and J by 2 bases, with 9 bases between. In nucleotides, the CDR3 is TGTGCCAGCAGCTTAGCGCCCAGGCCCACAGATACGCAGTATTTT. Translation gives CASSLAPRPTDTQYF.

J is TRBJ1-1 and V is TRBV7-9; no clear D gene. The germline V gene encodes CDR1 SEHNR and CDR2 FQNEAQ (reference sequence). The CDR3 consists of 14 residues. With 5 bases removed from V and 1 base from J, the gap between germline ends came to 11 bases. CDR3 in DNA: TGTGCCAGCAGCGGCCCTAGGGAGAACACTGAAGCTTTCTTT. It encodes CASSGPRENTEAFF.

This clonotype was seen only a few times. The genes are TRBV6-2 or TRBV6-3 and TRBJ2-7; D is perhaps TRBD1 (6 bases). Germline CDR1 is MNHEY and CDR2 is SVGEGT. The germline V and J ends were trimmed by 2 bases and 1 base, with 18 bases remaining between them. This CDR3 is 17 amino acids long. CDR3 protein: CASSYTGVRTVSYEQYF. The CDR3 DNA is TGTGCCAGCAGTTACACGGGCGTAAGGACAGTTTCCTACGAGCAGTACTTC.

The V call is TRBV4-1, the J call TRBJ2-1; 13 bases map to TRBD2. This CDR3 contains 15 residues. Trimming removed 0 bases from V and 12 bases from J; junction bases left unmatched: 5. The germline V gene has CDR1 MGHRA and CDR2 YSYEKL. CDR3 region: CASSQDRTSGRVQFF. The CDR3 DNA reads TGCGCCAGCAGCCAAGATCGGACTAGCGGGAGAGTGCAGTTCTTC.

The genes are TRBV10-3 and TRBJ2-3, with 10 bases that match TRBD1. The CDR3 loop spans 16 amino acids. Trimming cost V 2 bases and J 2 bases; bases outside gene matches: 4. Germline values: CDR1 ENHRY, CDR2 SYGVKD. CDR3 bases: TGTGCCATCAGTGAGAGGGACAGGGGTCCCACAGATACGCAGTATTTT. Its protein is CAISERDRGPTDTQYF.

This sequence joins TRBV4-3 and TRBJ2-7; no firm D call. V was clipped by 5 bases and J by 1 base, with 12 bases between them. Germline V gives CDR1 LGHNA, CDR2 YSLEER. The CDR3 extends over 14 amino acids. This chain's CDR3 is CASSDWSESYEQYF. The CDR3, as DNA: TGCGCCAGCAGCGACTGGAGTGAATCCTACGAGCAGTACTTC.

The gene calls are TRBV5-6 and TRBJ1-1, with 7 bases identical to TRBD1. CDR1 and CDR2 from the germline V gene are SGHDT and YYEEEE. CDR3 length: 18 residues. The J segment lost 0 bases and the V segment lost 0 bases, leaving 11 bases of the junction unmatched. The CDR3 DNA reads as TGTGCCAGCAGCTTGGGGTGGGTGGACAGGTACATGAACACTGAAGCTTTCTTT. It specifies CASSLGWVDRYMNTEAFF.

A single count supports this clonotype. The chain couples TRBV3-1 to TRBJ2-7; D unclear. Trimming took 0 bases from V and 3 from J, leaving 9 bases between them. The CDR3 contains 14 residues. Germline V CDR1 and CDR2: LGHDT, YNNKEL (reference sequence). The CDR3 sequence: CASSQDTYLYEQYF. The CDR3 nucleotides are TGTGCCAGCAGCCAAGATACCTATCTCTACGAGCAGTACTTC.

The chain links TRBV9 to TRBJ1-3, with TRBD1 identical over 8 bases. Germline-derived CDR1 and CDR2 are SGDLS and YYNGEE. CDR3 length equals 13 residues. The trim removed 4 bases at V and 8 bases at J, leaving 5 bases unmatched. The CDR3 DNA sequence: TGTGCCAGCAGCTCACAGGGGGAGGACACCATATATTTT. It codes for CASSSQGEDTIYF.

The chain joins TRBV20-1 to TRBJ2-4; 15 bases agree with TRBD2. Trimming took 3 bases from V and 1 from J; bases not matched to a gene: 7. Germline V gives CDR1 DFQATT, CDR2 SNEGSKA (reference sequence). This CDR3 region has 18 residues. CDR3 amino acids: CSASLGLAGGRAKNIQYF. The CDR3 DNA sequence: TGCAGTGCTAGTCTCGGACTAGCGGGAGGGCGGGCCAAAAACATTCAGTACTTC.

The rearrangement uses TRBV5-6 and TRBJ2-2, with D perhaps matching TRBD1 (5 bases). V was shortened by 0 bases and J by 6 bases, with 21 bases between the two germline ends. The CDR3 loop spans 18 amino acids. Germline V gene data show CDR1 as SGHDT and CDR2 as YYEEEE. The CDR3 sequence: CASSLGVQGTARSGELFF. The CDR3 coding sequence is TGTGCCAGCAGCTTGGGGGTCCAGGGAACAGCGCGATCCGGGGAGCTGTTTTTT.

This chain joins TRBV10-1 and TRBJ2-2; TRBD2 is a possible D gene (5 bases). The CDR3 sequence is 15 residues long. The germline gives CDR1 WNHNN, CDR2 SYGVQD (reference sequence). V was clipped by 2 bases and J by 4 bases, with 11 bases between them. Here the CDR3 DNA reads TGCGCCAGCAGTGAGCGGGGAGTTTCCACCGGGGAGCTGTTTTTT. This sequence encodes CASSERGVSTGELFF.

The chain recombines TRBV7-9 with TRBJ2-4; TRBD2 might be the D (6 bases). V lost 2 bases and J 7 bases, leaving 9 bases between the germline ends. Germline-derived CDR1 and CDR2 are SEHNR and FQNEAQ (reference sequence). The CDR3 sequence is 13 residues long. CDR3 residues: CASSLPGENIQYF. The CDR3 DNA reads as TGTGCCAGCAGCTTACCGGGAGAGAACATTCAGTACTTC. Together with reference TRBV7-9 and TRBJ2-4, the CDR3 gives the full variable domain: DTGVSQNPRHKITKRGQNVTFRCDPISEHNRLYWYRQTLGQGPEFLTYFQNEAQLEKSRLLSDRFSAERPKGSFSTLEIQRTEQGDSAMYLCASSLPGENIQYFGAGTRLSVL.